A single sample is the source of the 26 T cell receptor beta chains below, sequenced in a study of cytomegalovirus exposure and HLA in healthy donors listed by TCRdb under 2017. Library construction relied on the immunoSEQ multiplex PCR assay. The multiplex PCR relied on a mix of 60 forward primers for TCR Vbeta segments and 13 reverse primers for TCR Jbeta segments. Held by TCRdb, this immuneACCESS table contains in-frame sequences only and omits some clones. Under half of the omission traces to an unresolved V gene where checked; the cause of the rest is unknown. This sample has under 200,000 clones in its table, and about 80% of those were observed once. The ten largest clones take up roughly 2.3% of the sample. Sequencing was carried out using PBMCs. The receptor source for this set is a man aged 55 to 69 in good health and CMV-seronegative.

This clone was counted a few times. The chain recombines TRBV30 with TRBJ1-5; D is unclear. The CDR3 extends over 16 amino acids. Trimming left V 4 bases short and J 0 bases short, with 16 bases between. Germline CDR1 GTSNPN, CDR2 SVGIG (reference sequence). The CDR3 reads CAWNHRGVSSNQPQHF. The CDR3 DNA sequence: TGTGCCTGGAATCATCGTGGTGTGAGTAGCAATCAGCCCCAGCATTTT.

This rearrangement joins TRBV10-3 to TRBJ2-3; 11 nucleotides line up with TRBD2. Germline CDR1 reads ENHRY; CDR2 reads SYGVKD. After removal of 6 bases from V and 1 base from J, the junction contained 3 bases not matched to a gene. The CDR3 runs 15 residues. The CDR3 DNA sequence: TGTGCCATCAGCACTAGCGGGAGAGGCACAGATACGCAGTATTTT. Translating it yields CAISTSGRGTDTQYF.

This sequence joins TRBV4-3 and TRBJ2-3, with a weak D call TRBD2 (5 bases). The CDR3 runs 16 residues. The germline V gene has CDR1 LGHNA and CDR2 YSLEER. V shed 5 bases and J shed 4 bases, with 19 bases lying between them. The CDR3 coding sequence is TGCGCCAGCAGCTCCTTAGCGCGAGGGCCGTCAGATACGCAGTATTTT. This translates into CASSSLARGPSDTQYF.

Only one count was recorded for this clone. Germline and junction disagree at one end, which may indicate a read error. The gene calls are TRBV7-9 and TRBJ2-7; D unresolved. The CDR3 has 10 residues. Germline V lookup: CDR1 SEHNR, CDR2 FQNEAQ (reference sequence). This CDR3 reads CSSSSVEQYF. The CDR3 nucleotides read TGTTCCAGCAGCTCCGTTGAGCAGTACTTC.

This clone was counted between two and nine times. Written as DNA, the CDR3 is TGTGCCAGCAGTGTTAACAGGGGGCACGATCAGCCCCAGCATTTT. Translating gives CASSVNRGHDQPQHF. The chain employs TRBV6-1 and TRBJ1-5, with 9 bases identical to TRBD1. The V segment lost 4 bases and the J segment 5 bases; nucleotides outside the gene matches: 6. Germline V lookup: CDR1 MNHNS, CDR2 SASEGT. This CDR3 spans 15 amino acids.

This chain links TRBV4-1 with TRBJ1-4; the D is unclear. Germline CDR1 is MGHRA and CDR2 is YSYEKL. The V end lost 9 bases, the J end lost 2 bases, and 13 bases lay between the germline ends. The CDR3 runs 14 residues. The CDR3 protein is CASRPLGTNEKLFF. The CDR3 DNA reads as TGCGCCAGTCGGCCTTTGGGCACTAATGAAAAACTGTTTTTT.

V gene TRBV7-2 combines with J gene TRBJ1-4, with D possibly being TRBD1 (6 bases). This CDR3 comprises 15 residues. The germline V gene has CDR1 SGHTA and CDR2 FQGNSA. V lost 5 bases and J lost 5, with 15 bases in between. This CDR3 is CASSVRTAENEKLFF. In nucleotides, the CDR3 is TGTGCCAGCAGCGTCCGGACAGCCGAGAATGAAAAACTGTTTTTT. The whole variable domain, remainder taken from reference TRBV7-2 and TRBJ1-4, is GAGVSQSPSNKVTEKGKDVELRCDPISGHTALYWYRQSLGQGLEFLIYFQGNSAPDKSGLPSDRFSAERTGGSVSTLTIQRTQQEDSAVYLCASSVRTAENEKLFFGSGTQLSVL.

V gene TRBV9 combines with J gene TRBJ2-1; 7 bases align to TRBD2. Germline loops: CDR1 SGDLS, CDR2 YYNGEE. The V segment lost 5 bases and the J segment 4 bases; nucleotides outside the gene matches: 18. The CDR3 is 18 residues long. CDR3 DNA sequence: TGTGCCAGCAGTCCAGCGGGGCATGGCGGGAGTATTTACAATGAGCAGTTCTTC. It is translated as CASSPAGHGGSIYNEQFF.

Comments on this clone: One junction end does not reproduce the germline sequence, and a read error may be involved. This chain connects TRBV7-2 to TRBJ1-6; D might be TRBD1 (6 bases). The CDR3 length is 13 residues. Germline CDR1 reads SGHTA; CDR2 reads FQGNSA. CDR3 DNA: TGTGCCAGCAGTAATTACAGGGATTCACCCCTCAACTTT. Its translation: CASSNYRDSPLNF.

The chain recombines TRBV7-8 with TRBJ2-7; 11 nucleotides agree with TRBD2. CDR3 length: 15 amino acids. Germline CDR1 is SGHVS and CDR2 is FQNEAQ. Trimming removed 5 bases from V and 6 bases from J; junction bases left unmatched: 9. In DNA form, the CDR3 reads TGTGCCAGCAGCCGTACTAGCGGGGGCGGCGGCGAGCAGTACTTC. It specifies CASSRTSGGGGEQYF.

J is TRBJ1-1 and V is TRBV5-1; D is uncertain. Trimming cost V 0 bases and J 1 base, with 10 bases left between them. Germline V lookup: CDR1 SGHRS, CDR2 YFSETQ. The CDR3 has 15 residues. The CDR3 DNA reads TGCGCCAGCAGCTTGGAGGCAGGCCCGAACACTGAAGCTTTCTTT. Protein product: CASSLEAGPNTEAFF.

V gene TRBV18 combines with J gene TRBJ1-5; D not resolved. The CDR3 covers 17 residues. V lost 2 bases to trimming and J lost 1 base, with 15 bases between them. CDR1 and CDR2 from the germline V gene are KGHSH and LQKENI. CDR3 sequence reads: CASSPVPRGSSNQPQHF. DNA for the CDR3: TGTGCCAGCTCACCAGTTCCTCGGGGTAGCAGCAATCAGCCCCAGCATTTT.

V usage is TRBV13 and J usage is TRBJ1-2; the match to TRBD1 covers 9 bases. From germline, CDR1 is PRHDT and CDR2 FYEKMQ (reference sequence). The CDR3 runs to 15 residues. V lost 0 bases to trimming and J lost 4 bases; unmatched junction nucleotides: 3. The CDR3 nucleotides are TGTGCCAGCAGCTTAGGGGACAGGGGTATCTATGGCTACACCTTC. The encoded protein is CASSLGDRGIYGYTF.

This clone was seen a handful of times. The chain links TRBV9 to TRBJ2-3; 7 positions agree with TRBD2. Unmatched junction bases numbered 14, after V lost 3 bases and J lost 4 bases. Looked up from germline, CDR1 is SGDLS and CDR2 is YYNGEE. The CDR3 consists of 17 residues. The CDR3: CASSANPLAGAPDTQYF. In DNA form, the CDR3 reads TGTGCCAGCAGCGCCAACCCATTAGCGGGTGCCCCAGATACGCAGTATTTT.

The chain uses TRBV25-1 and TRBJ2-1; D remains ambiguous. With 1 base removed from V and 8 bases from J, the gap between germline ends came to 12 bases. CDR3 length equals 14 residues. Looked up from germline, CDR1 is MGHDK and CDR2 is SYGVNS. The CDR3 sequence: CASSESLHTYEQFF. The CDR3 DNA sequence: TGTGCCAGCAGTGAATCCCTTCACACCTATGAGCAGTTCTTC.

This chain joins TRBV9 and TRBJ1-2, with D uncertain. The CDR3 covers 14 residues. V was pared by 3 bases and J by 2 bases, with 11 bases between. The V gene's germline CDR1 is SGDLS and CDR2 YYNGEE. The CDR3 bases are TGTGCCAGCAGCGCCGTCGGTGAGAACTATGGCTACACCTTC. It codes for CASSAVGENYGYTF. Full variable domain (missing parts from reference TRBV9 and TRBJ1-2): DSGVTQTPKHLITATGQRVTLRCSPRSGDLSVYWYQQSLDQGLQFLIQYYNGEERAKGNILERFSAQQFPDLHSELNLSSLELGDSALYFCASSAVGENYGYTFGSGTRLTVV.

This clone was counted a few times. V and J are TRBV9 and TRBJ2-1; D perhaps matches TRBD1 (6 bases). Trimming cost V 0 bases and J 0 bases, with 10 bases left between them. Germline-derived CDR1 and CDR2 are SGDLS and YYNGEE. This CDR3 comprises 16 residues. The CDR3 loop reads CASSVGVGASYNEQFF. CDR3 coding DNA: TGTGCCAGCAGCGTAGGAGTGGGGGCCTCCTACAATGAGCAGTTCTTC.

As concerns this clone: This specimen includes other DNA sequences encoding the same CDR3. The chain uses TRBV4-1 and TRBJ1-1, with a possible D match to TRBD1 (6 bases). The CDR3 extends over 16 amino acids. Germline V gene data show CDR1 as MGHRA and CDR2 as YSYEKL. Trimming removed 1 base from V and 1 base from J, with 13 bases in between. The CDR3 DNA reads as TGCGCCAGCAGCCAAGTGGGCAGGGGAAGGAACACTGAAGCTTTCTTT. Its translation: CASSQVGRGRNTEAFF.

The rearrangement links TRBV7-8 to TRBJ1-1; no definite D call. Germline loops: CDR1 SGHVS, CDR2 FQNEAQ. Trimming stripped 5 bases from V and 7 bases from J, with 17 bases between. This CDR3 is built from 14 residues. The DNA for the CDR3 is TGTGCCAGCAGCCTAATGCAGGCAGTTAATGAAGCTTTCTTT. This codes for CASSLMQAVNEAFF.

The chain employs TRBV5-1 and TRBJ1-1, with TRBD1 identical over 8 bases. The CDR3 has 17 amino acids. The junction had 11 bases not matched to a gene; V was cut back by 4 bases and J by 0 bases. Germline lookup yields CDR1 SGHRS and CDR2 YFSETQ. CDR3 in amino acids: CASSLQPGQEMNTEAFF. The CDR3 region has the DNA TGCGCCAGCAGCCTTCAACCGGGACAGGAGATGAACACTGAAGCTTTCTTT.

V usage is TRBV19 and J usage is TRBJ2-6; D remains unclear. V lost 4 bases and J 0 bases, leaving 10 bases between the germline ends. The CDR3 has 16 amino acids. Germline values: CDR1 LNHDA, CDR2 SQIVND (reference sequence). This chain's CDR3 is CASSTLRYSGANVLTF. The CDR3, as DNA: TGTGCCAGTAGTACCCTTAGATACTCTGGGGCCAACGTCCTGACTTTC.

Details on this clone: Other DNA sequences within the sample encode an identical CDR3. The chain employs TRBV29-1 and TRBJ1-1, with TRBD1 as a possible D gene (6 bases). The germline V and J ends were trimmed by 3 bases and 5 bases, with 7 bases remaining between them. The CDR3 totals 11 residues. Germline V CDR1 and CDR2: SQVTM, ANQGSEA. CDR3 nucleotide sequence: TGCAGCGTTGACAGGGGAACTGAAGCTTTCTTT. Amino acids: CSVDRGTEAFF.

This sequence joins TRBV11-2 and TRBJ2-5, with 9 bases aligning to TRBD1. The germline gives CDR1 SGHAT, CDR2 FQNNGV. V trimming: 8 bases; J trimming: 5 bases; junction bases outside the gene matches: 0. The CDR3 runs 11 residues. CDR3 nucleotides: TGTGCCAGCGGACAGGGGGAGACCCAGTACTTC. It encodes CASGQGETQYF.

The CDR3 DNA sequence: TGTGCCAGCAGCGTAAGTCTCCATGGACAGGGTAACACTGAAGCTTTCTTT. Translation: CASSVSLHGQGNTEAFF. The chain combines TRBV9 with TRBJ1-1; 8 bases are shared with TRBD1. The CDR3 consists of 17 residues. J lost 2 bases, V lost 1 base, and 10 bases had no gene match. Germline V gene lookup returns CDR1 SGDLS and CDR2 YYNGEE.

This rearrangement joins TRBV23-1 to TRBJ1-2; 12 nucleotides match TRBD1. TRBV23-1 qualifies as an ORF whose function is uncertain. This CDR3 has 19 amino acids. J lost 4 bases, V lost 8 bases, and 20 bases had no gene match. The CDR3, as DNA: TGCGCCAGCCCTCAGGAAATAATCGGGACAGGGGGCAGCCCCTATGGCTACACCTTC. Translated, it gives CASPQEIIGTGGSPYGYTF.

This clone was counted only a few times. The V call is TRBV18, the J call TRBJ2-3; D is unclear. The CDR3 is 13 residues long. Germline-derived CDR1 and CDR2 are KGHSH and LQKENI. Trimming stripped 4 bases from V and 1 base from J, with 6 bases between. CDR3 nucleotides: TGTGCCAGCTCACAGCAGGGCACAGATACGCAGTATTTT. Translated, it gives CASSQQGTDTQYF.